This TCR beta chain was sequenced during a study of identical twins. A template switching step contributed a universal primer site, while unique molecular identifiers were present in the cDNA. TCRdb used MiXCR to reprocess the 5' RACE reads, holding one entry per CDR3 protein. The table shows 400,000 to 550,000 distinct CDR3 sequences, with less than 25% occurring only once. The germline V gene has CDR1 SQVTM and CDR2 ANQGSEA. The CDR3 has 14 residues. Trimming stripped 7 bases from V and 1 base from J, with 16 bases between. These records were also assigned to another study, of T cells expressing NK-cell markers. From that study: Sorted CD3+CD56-NKG2C+, CD3+CD56+NKG2C- and CD3+CD56+NKG2C+ T cells were the source of the TCR beta repertoires.

V usage is TRBV29-1 and J usage is TRBJ1-1; D not certain. This receptor was taken from a woman under 30 in good health. The specimen sequenced was CD4+ T cells sorted from blood. The CDR3 region is CSAYPLGRNTEAFF. CDR3 nucleotides: TGCAGCGCCTACCCCCTTGGGCGGAACACTGAAGCTTTCTTT.